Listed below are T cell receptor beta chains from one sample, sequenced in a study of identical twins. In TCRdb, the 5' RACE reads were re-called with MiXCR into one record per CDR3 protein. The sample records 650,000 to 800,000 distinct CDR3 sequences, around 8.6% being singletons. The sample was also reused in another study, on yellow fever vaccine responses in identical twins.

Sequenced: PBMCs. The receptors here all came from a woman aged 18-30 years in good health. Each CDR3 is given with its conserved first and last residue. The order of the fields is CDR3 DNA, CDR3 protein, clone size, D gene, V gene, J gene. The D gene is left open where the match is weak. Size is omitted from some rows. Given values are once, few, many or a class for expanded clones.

TGTGCCACCAGCGGGGGCTGGGGCGAGCAGTACTTC	CATSGGWGEQYF	few	-	TRBV15	TRBJ2-7
TGTGCCAGCAGTACTCCCATACAGGGGTGGAATGAGCAGTTCTTC	CASSTPIQGWNEQFF	many	TRBD1	TRBV28	TRBJ2-1
TGTGCCAGCAACCCGGGACAGACAACCGGGGAGCTGTTTTTT	CASNPGQTTGELFF	-	TRBD1	TRBV7-2	TRBJ2-2
TGTGCCAGCAGCTCGTCTAAGGGCAATCAGCCCCAGCATTTT	CASSSSKGNQPQHF	many	-	TRBV7-9	TRBJ1-5
TGTGCCATCACGTGGGATACCGGGGAGCTGTTTTTT	CAITWDTGELFF	few	-	TRBV7-9	TRBJ2-2
TGTGCCAGCAGTTACTCGAATGGAAACACCATATATTTT	CASSYSNGNTIYF	many	-	TRBV6-5	TRBJ1-3
TGTGCCAGCAGCTTAGGGGGGGCTAGCGGGAGGGCCAAGTACTTC	CASSLGGASGRAKYF	-	TRBD2	TRBV7-2	TRBJ2-7
TGCGCCAGCAGCTTGGATCCGGGACAGCTTCAATACGAGCAGTACTTC	CASSLDPGQLQYEQYF	few	TRBD1	TRBV5-1	TRBJ2-7
TGTGCCAGCAGCTTAGGGGTAGTTGGGGCCAACGTCCTGACTTTC	CASSLGVVGANVLTF	few	-	TRBV11-2	TRBJ2-6
TGTGCCAGCAGTTTGGGTCCCCCCGGGAGCTACAATGAGCAGTTCTTC	CASSLGPPGSYNEQFF	-	-	TRBV12-3/TRBV12-4	TRBJ2-1
TGTGCCAGCAGATCCGGATACCGTGGCGGGGAGACCCAGTACTTC	CASRSGYRGGETQYF	many	-	TRBV7-2	TRBJ2-5
TGTGCCAGCAGTTTAGTCCGGCCCTCTGGGGCCAACGTCCTGACTTTC	CASSLVRPSGANVLTF	many	-	TRBV12-3/TRBV12-4	TRBJ2-6
TGTGCTAGCAGCCCCCTAACAGGGGCTGAAGCTTTCTTT	CASSPLTGAEAFF	-	TRBD1	TRBV7-7	TRBJ1-1
TGTGCCACCAGTGATTTGCTCCCCCGAGCCACCGGGGAGCTGTTTTTT	CATSDLLPRATGELFF	-	-	TRBV24-1	TRBJ2-2
TGTGCCAGCAGCCCCCCAGGGTCCGGGGAGCTGTTTTTT	CASSPPGSGELFF	many	-	TRBV7-9	TRBJ2-2
TGTGCCAGCAGTGGATCCGGGACAGGTGCCTACGAGCAGTACTTC	CASSGSGTGAYEQYF	-	TRBD1	TRBV25-1	TRBJ2-7
TGTGCCAGCAGCCAAGATTTCCTAGTTCGGGCTGCGGAGCAGTTCTTC	CASSQDFLVRAAEQFF	few	-	TRBV4-2	TRBJ2-1
TGTGCCATCTTTGGCCCCAATACCTACGAGCAGTACTTC	CAIFGPNTYEQYF	-	-	TRBV10-3	TRBJ2-7
TGCGCCAGCAGCAGGTTCGGTAACTCCTACGAGCAGTACTTC	CASSRFGNSYEQYF	many	-	TRBV5-1	TRBJ2-7
TGTGCCAGCAGGGGGCTGGGGCAGCCCCAGCATTTT	CASRGLGQPQHF	many	-	TRBV6-2/TRBV6-3	TRBJ1-5
TGCGCCAGCAGCCAAGGGACTAGCCACGAGCAGTACTTC	CASSQGTSHEQYF	-	TRBD2	TRBV4-3	TRBJ2-7
TGTGCCAGCAGCTTAGCGGCGGCTAGCGGGGGACAAGACACAGATACGCAGTATTTT	CASSLAAASGGQDTDTQYF	-	TRBD2	TRBV7-2	TRBJ2-3
TGTGCCAGCAGCCGCAGGGGACAGTTGCAAGAGACCCAGTACTTC	CASSRRGQLQETQYF	-	TRBD1	TRBV11-2	TRBJ2-5
TGTGCCATCAAGGGACAGGAGGAAGCTTTCTTT	CAIKGQEEAFF	-	TRBD1	TRBV10-3	TRBJ1-1
TGTGCCAGCACCTTTAAAAGACAGGGGGATCAGCCCCAGCATTTT	CASTFKRQGDQPQHF	-	TRBD1	TRBV12-3/TRBV12-4	TRBJ1-5
TGTGCCAGCAGATCGACAGGGGGCGGCACAGATACGCAGTATTTT	CASRSTGGGTDTQYF	-	TRBD1	TRBV6-2/TRBV6-3	TRBJ2-3
TGCAGTGCTAGAAGGTCAAGTACCTACGAGCAGTACTTC	CSARRSSTYEQYF	-	-	TRBV20-1	TRBJ2-7
TGTGCCAGCACCCTAAACGTAAATCACCGCACAGATACGCAGTATTTT	CASTLNVNHRTDTQYF	few	-	TRBV27	TRBJ2-3
TGCAGCGTTGAAGGGGCCCTAGACACCGGGGAGCTGTTTTTT	CSVEGALDTGELFF	many	-	TRBV29-1	TRBJ2-2
TGTGCCAGCAGCTCGAGCCCGCCCTATTCCACAGATACGCAGTATTTT	CASSSSPPYSTDTQYF	-	-	TRBV7-8	TRBJ2-3
TGTGCCAGCAGCCTAAGGTACACTGAAGCTTTCTTT	CASSLRYTEAFF	many	-	TRBV7-3	TRBJ1-1
TGTGCCAGCAGCCTAGGGAGACAGGGCGTCTTTCAAGAGACCCAGTACTTC	CASSLGRQGVFQETQYF	few	TRBD1	TRBV11-2	TRBJ2-5
TGCAGTGCTAGAGATTTCAGGGAGACCCAGTACTTC	CSARDFRETQYF	few	-	TRBV20-1	TRBJ2-5
TGCAGTGCCATGAAAGGGGGTGATGGCTACACCTTC	CSAMKGGDGYTF	few	-	TRBV20-1	TRBJ1-2
TGTGCCAGCAGCCCCAACCCGACTAGCGATGAGCAGTTCTTC	CASSPNPTSDEQFF	few	TRBD2	TRBV7-8	TRBJ2-1
TGTGCCAGCAGCCAACCTTCCTACGAGCAGTACTTC	CASSQPSYEQYF	-	-	TRBV4-2	TRBJ2-7
TGTGCCAGCACCCCCTCGCCGGGCCCAGATACGCAGTATTTT	CASTPSPGPDTQYF	-	-	TRBV7-2	TRBJ2-3
TGTGCCAGCAGCTTGGAAGTAGGGATGGGGGAGACCCAGTACTTC	CASSLEVGMGETQYF	-	-	TRBV5-8	TRBJ2-5